The T cell receptor beta chain described here comes from a study of T cell responses to AZD1222 COVID-19 vaccine. Findings and limits, study-wide: CD4 TCRs associated with vaccination spanned spike, dominating at 160-218 and 743-854. Donors were largely white British and mainly female; clonal diversity was possibly underestimated. At study baseline, merely more than 5 AZD1222 recipients were seropositive.

Repertoires were generated with immunoSEQ multiplex PCR, while TCRdb's copy carries only in-frame clones and drops some. The sample lists about 94,000 clones, around nine tenths occurring once. Only one count was recorded for this clone. The antigen remains undetermined. The TCR was taken from an adult in good health. The sequences come from peripheral blood, collected on day 0 of AZD1222 vaccination.

The CDR3 is CATRLAGGQETQYF. CDR3 DNA: TGTGCCACGCGACTAGCGGGGGGGCAAGAGACCCAGTACTTC. The chain recombines TRBV10-3 with TRBJ2-5, with 14 bases lining up with TRBD2. Germline V gives CDR1 ENHRY, CDR2 SYGVKD. CDR3 length: 14 amino acids. V lost 10 bases, J lost 2 bases, and 3 bases stayed unmatched.